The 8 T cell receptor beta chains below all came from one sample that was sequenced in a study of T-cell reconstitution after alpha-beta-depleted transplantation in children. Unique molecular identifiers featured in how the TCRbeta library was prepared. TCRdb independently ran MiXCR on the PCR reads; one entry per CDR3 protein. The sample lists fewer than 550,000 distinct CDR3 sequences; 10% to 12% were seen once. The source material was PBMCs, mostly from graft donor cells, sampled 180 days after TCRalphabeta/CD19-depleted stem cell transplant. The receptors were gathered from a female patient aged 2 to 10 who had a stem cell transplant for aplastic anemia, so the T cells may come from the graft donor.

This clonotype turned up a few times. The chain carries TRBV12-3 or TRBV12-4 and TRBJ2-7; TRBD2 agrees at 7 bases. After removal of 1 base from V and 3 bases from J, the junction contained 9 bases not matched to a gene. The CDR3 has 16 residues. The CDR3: CASSLGATGGRYEQYF. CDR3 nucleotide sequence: TGTGCCAGCAGTTTAGGGGCAACGGGGGGACGCTACGAGCAGTACTTC.

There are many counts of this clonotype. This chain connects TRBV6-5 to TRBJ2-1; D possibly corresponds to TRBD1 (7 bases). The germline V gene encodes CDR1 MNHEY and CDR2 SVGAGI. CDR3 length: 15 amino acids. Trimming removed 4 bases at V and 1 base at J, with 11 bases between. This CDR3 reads CASSWGDSSYNEQFF. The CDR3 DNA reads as TGTGCCAGCAGTTGGGGGGACAGTTCCTACAATGAGCAGTTCTTC.

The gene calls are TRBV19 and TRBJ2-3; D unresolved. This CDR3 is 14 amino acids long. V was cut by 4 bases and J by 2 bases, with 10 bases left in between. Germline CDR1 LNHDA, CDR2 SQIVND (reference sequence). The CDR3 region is CASSTRHLTDTQYF. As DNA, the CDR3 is TGTGCCAGTAGTACGAGACACCTCACAGATACGCAGTATTTT.

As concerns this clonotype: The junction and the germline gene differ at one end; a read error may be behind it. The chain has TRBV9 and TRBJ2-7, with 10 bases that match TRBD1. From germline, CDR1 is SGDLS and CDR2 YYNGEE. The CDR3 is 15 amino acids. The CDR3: CASSVGGTGDYDQYF. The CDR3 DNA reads TGTGCCAGCAGCGTAGGTGGGACAGGGGACTACGACCAGTACTTC.

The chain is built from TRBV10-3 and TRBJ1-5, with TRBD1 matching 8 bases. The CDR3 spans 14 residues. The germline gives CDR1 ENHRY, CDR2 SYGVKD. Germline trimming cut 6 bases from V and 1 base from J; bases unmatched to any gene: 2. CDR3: CAIRGQASNQPQHF. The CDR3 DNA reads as TGTGCCATCAGGGGACAGGCGAGCAATCAGCCCCAGCATTTT.

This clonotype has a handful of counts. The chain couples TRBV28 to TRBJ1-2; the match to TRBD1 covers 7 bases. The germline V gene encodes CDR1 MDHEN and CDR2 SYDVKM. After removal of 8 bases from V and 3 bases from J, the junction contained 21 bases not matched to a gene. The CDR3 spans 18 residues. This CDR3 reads CASYDPRQGGGGDYGYTF. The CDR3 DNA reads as TGTGCCAGCTACGACCCCAGACAGGGAGGGGGTGGTGACTATGGCTACACCTTC.

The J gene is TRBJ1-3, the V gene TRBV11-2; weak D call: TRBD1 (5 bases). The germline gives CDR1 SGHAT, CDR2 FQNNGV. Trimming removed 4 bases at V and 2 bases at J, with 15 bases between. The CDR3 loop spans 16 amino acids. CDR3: CASSSRRQNTGNTIYF. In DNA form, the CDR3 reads TGTGCCAGCAGCTCTAGGAGACAGAATACTGGAAACACCATATATTTT.

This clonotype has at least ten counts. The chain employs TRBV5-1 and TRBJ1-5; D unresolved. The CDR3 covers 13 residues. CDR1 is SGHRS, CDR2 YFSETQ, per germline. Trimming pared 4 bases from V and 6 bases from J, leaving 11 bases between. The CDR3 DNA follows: TGCGCCAGCAGCCTTAGCGGGAGTCAGCCCCAGCATTTT. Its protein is CASSLSGSQPQHF. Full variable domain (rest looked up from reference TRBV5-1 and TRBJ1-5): KAGVTQTPRYLIKTRGQQVTLSCSPISGHRSVSWYQQTPGQGLQFLFEYFSETQRNKGNFPGRFSGRQFSNSRSEMNVSTLELGDSALYLCASSLSGSQPQHFGDGTRLSIL.